This TCR beta chain was recorded in a study of blood T cell repertoires in COVID-19. Study summary: Spain, Italy and the United States supplied samples that represented acute and convalescent COVID-19. The analysed material was cDNA or gDNA that came from T cells, B-cell-depleted T cells, or PBMCs.

As originally analysed: Using reference gene primer amplification, nucleated cell counts were estimated. Profiling relied on immunoSEQ multiplex PCR, and the TCRdb table lists in-frame clones only, not all of them. Clonal size and the V and J genes are those of that table, whereas D and trimming came from the DNA. The sample contains about 280,000 clones, around 90% of which appear only once. The J segment lost 4 bases and the V segment lost 5 bases, leaving 7 bases of the junction unmatched. Germline CDR1 reads GTSNPN; CDR2 reads SVGIG (reference sequence). This CDR3 is built from 15 residues. The specimen sequenced was PBMCs or T cells enriched from blood (not recorded which). V and J are TRBV30 and TRBJ1-6, with TRBD1 identical over 8 bases. The clonotype comes from a young woman with acute COVID-19. Here the CDR3 DNA reads TGTGCCTGGGACAGGGGTATTCTTTATAATTCACCCCTCCACTTT. This encodes CAWDRGILYNSPLHF.